This paragraph reports one T cell receptor beta chain. These data belong to a study of control samples from healthy donors and cancer patients. The CDR3 runs to 13 residues. The V and J ends lost 10 bases and 4 bases, in that order; junction bases with no gene match: 7. Profiling relied on immunoSEQ multiplex PCR, and the TCRdb table lists in-frame clones only, not all of them. The data hold 150,000 or so clones, with 80% to 95% observed a single time. What was sequenced was blood. The sequence came from a woman aged 25 to 39 in good health. The chain is built from TRBV12-3 or TRBV12-4 and TRBJ1-3; the match to TRBD1 covers 7 bases. The CDR3 is CAIPQGKGNTIYF. CDR3 nucleotides: TGTGCCATCCCACAGGGGAAGGGAAACACCATATATTTT.